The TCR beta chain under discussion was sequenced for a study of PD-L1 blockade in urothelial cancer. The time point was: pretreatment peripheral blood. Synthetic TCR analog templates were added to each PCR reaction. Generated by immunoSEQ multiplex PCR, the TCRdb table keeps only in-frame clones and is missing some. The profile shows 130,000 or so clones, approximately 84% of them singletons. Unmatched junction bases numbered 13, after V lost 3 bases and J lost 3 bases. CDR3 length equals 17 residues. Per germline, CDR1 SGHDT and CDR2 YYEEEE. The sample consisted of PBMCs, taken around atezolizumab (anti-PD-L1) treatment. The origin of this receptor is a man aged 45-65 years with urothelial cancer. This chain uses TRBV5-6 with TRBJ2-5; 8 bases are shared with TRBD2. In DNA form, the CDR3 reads TGTGCCAGCAGCTCTACAACGTCAACTAGCGGTAAAGAGACCCAGTACTTC. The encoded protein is CASSSTTSTSGKETQYF.